This entry describes one T cell receptor (beta chain). The data were taken from a study of shared T cell receptors in the human thymus. Using immunoSEQ multiplex PCR, the repertoire was profiled, and TCRdb retains in-frame clones only, with some absent. There are 720,000 or so clones in the sample; around 85% occur only once, and approximately 0.01% lies in the top ten. The CDR3 covers 15 residues. Germline V gene sequence: CDR1 SGHVS, CDR2 FQNEAQ. Trimming pared 2 bases from V and 6 bases from J, leaving 17 bases between. The same data also went into a second study, on human thymus T cells.

The sequence was collected from a girl under two years old with a congenital heart defect. Input material: thymocytes. The genes are TRBV7-8 and TRBJ2-7; the D gene is possibly TRBD1 (6 bases). For the CDR3, the DNA is TGTGCCAGCAGCTTATTCCAGGGGTCTGGAGGCGAGCAGTACTTC. Translation gives CASSLFQGSGGEQYF.